The entry that follows covers one TCR beta chain sequence. The sample belongs to a study of CD8+ T cells in alopecia areata. The germline V gene encodes CDR1 SGHRS and CDR2 YFSETQ. The CDR3 is made up of 13 amino acids. V was shortened by 4 bases and J by 2 bases, with 9 bases between the two germline ends. RNA extraction was followed by reverse transcription into cDNA, which acted as the sequencing template. Using immunoSEQ multiplex PCR, the repertoire was profiled, and TCRdb retains in-frame clones only, with some absent. The sample holds 150,000 to 200,000 clones; 60% are singletons and the top ten take 13% to 15%. The treatment was: oral pan-JAK inhibitor, 5-10 mg twice daily.

The sequence came from a human donor with alopecia areata. The sequences come from CD4+ T cells sorted from blood, collected at week 24, from a patient treated with tofacitinib. The chain couples TRBV5-1 to TRBJ2-5; D is possibly TRBD1 or TRBD2 (6 bases each). The CDR3, as DNA: TGCGCCAGCAGCCCGGGGGCGCAAGAGACCCAGTACTTC. Protein: CASSPGAQETQYF.